The 14 T cell receptor beta chains listed next were all sequenced from one sample in a study of T cell changes during pregnancy in multiple sclerosis. Some clones are missing from TCRdb's copy, which holds only in-frame ones; the method was immunoSEQ multiplex PCR. Of about 38,000 clones listed, around 90% were seen once; the top ten hold about 0.4%. The sample here was CD4+ T cells from peripheral blood mononuclear cells, taken after pregnancy. These receptors all stem from a female donor in good health, enrolled as a control in a pregnancy study.

The chain employs TRBV6-5 and TRBJ2-3, with TRBD2 identical over 12 bases. Trimming at V came to 4 bases and at J to 8 bases, leaving 10 bases not matched to a gene. From germline, CDR1 is MNHEY and CDR2 SVGAGI. This CDR3 contains 16 residues. The CDR3 loop reads CASSSLASGRDGTQYF. CDR3 sequence (DNA): TGTGCCAGCAGTTCATTAGCTAGCGGGAGGGATGGTACGCAGTATTTT.

The chain links TRBV7-6 to TRBJ1-4; possible D gene TRBD1, 5 bases. Germline CDR1 is SGHVS and CDR2 is FNYEAQ. This CDR3 comprises 13 residues. Trimming cost V 10 bases and J 5 bases, with 14 bases left between them. CDR3 loop: CANPGRANEKLFF. The CDR3 DNA follows: TGTGCCAACCCGGGCAGGGCGAATGAAAAACTGTTTTTT. The full variable domain, completed using reference TRBV7-6 and TRBJ1-4, is GAGVSQSPRYKVTKRGQDVALRCDPISGHVSLYWYRQALGQGPEFLTYFNYEAQQDKSGLPNDRFSAERPEGSISTLTIQRTEQRDSAMYRCANPGRANEKLFFGSGTQLSVL.

A word on this clone: Relative to the germline gene, one junction end is altered; a read error may explain this. Other DNA variants within this sample encode the same CDR3. The chain employs TRBV6-5 and TRBJ2-7, with a tentative D call TRBD2 (6 bases). The CDR3 length is 14 residues. Germline V gives CDR1 MNHEY, CDR2 SVGAGI. The CDR3 reads CASSYYGGAYEQYF. DNA for the CDR3: TGTGCCAGCAGCTACTATGGCGGGGCCTACGAGCAGTACTTC.

The chain joins TRBV10-3 to TRBJ1-1; no firm D call. Looked up from germline, CDR1 is ENHRY and CDR2 is SYGVKD. The CDR3 extends over 15 amino acids. V lost 0 bases to trimming and J lost 3 bases, with 11 bases between them. The CDR3 coding sequence is TGTGCCATCAGTGAGTCCGGAGGAATTGACACTGAAGCTTTCTTT. This encodes CAISESGGIDTEAFF.

This rearrangement joins TRBV6-1 to TRBJ1-2; D remains ambiguous. Germline CDR1 and CDR2: MNHNS and SASEGT. Trimming left V 6 bases short and J 6 bases short, with 14 bases between. The CDR3 contains 13 residues. The CDR3 DNA follows: TGTGCCAGCAGGGAGGCCGGATACCATGGCTACACCTTC. Translation: CASREAGYHGYTF.

This sequence joins TRBV5-4 and TRBJ2-1; D is unclear. Trimming cost V 0 bases and J 0 bases, with 7 bases left between them. Germline V gene lookup returns CDR1 SGHNT and CDR2 YYREEE (reference sequence). CDR3 length: 15 amino acids. The CDR3 coding sequence is TGTGCCAGCAGCTTGGGAGCTAACTCCTACAATGAGCAGTTCTTC. Protein product: CASSLGANSYNEQFF.

By its share, this clone is medium-sized (0.01 to 0.1%). The junction departs from the called germline gene at one end, perhaps through a read error. The chain recombines TRBV19 with TRBJ2-1; a weak D match, TRBD1 (6 bases). Germline V gene sequence: CDR1 LNHDA, CDR2 SQIVND (reference sequence). The CDR3 loop spans 13 amino acids. In DNA, the CDR3 is TGTGCCAGTAGTATAGCTTGGGCAGGGGTTCTGGTCTTC. Translation: CASSIAWAGVLVF. The full variable domain, in which reference TRBV19 and TRBJ2-1 provide the parts outside the CDR3, is DGGITQSPKYLFRKEGQNVTLSCEQNLNHDAMYWYRQDPGQGLRLIYYSQIVNDFQKGDIAEGYSVSREKKESFPLTVTSAQKNPTAFYLCASSIAWAGVLVFGPGTRLTVL.

This chain uses TRBV6-1 with TRBJ2-1; 9 bases align to TRBD2. Germline CDR1 reads MNHNS; CDR2 reads SASEGT. After removal of 2 bases from V and 7 bases from J, the junction contained 3 bases not matched to a gene. The CDR3 has 14 residues. CDR3 DNA: TGTGCCAGCAGTGAACTACTAGCGGGTAATGAGCAGTTCTTC. The encoded protein is CASSELLAGNEQFF.

This clone came up a few times. This rearrangement joins TRBV10-3 to TRBJ1-2; TRBD1 matches 9 bases. The CDR3 spans 14 residues. J lost 6 bases, V lost 11 bases, and 13 bases had no gene match. Germline assignment: CDR1 ENHRY and CDR2 SYGVKD. CDR3 amino acids: CAAWASDRGDGYTF. CDR3 DNA: TGTGCCGCTTGGGCCTCTGACAGGGGGGATGGCTACACCTTC.

The V gene is TRBV12-5, the J gene TRBJ1-1, with TRBD1 matching over 10 bases. With V trimmed by 5 bases and J by 2 bases, 8 bases remained unmatched. Germline-derived CDR1 and CDR2 are LGHNT and FRNRAP. The CDR3 consists of 16 residues. Here the CDR3 reads CASGLLWDRGNTEAFF. CDR3 nucleotides: TGTGCTAGTGGTCTCCTCTGGGACAGGGGAAACACTGAAGCTTTCTTT.

The rearrangement joins TRBV7-2 to TRBJ2-7, with 9 nucleotides matching TRBD1. From germline, CDR1 is SGHTA and CDR2 FQGNSA. The V and J ends lost 1 base and 1 base, in that order; junction bases with no gene match: 2. This CDR3 region has 15 residues. The CDR3 protein is CASSLVGQGSYEQYF. CDR3 bases: TGTGCCAGCAGCTTAGTTGGACAGGGGTCCTACGAGCAGTACTTC.

The chain is built from TRBV27 and TRBJ1-5; D is uncertain. The germline V gene encodes CDR1 MNHEY and CDR2 SMNVEV (reference sequence). Trimming cost V 6 bases and J 3 bases, with 15 bases left between them. CDR3 length: 15 residues. CDR3 loop: CASSWAGGPNQPQHF. CDR3 in DNA: TGTGCCAGCAGCTGGGCGGGTGGACCCAATCAGCCCCAGCATTTT.

The chain has TRBV30 and TRBJ2-2; D gene uncertain. CDR3 length: 15 amino acids. Germline CDR1 reads GTSNPN; CDR2 reads SVGIG (reference sequence). Trimming removed 1 base from V and 0 bases from J, with 9 bases in between. The chain's CDR3 is CAWSALPSNTGELFF. CDR3 nucleotides: TGTGCCTGGAGTGCCCTCCCCTCGAACACCGGGGAGCTGTTTTTT.

The chain is built from TRBV6-1 and TRBJ2-7; D possibly corresponds to TRBD2 (6 bases). Germline CDR1 is MNHNS and CDR2 is SASEGT. The length of the CDR3 is 15 residues. Deletions cut 1 base from V and 1 base from J, with 11 bases between. CDR3 in amino acids: CASSEVAGRSYEQYF. The DNA for the CDR3 is TGTGCCAGCAGTGAAGTTGCAGGGAGGTCCTACGAGCAGTACTTC.